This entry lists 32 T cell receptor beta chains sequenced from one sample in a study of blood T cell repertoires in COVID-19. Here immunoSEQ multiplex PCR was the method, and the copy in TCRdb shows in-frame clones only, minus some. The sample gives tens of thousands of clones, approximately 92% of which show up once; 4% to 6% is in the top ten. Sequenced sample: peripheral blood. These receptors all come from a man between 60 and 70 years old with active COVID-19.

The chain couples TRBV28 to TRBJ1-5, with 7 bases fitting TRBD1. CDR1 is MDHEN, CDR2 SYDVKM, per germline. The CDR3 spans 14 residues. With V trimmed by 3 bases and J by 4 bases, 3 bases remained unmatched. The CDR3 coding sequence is TGTGCCAGCAGTTTGGTACAGGGGAATCAGCCCCAGCATTTT. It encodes CASSLVQGNQPQHF.

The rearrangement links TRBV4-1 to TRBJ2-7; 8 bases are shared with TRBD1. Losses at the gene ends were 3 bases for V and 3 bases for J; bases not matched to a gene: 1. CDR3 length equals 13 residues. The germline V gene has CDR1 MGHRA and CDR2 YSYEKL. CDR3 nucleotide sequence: TGCGCCAGCAGCCAGACAGGGGACTACGAGCAGTACTTC. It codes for CASSQTGDYEQYF.

Here the CDR3 reads CASSERTSGYNEQFF. The DNA for the CDR3 is TGTGCCAGCAGTGAAAGGACTAGCGGATACAATGAGCAGTTCTTC. The chain employs TRBV6-1 and TRBJ2-1; 10 nucleotides agree with TRBD2. The CDR3 covers 15 residues. Germline CDR1 is MNHNS and CDR2 is SASEGT. V trimming: 2 bases; J trimming: 4 bases; junction bases outside the gene matches: 2.

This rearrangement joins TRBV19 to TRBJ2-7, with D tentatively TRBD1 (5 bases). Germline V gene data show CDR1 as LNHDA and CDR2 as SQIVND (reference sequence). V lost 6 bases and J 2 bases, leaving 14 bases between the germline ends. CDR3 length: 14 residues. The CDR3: CASRADSPPYEQYF. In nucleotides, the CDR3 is TGTGCCAGTAGAGCAGACAGTCCTCCCTACGAGCAGTACTTC.

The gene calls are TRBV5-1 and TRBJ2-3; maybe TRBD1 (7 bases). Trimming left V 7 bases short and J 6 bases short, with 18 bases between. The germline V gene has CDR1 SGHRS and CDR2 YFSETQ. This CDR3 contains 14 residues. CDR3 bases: TGCGCCAGCTCTCCGCAGGGGGGCCAGGATACGCAGTATTTT. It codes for CASSPQGGQDTQYF.

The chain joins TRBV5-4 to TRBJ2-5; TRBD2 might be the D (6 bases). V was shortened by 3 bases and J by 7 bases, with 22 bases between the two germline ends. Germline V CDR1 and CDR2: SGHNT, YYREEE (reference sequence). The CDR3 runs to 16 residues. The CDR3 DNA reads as TGTGCCAGCAGCTCACCCGGGACTGCCCCGGCGGGGACCCAGTACTTC. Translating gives CASSSPGTAPAGTQYF.

This CDR3 reads CASSESLAGVEQYF. CDR3 DNA sequence: TGTGCCAGCAGTGAATCACTAGCGGGAGTCGAGCAGTACTTC. The chain has TRBV2 and TRBJ2-7; 11 bases map to TRBD2. CDR1 is SNHLY and CDR2 is FYNNEI in the germline V gene. With V trimmed by 2 bases and J by 6 bases, 3 bases remained unmatched. The CDR3 is made up of 14 amino acids. Full variable domain (missing parts from reference TRBV2 and TRBJ2-7): EPEVTQTPSHQVTQMGQEVILRCVPISNHLYFYWYRQILGQKVEFLVSFYNNEISEKSEIFDDQFSVERPDGSNFTLKIRSTKLEDSAMYFCASSESLAGVEQYFGPGTRLTVT.

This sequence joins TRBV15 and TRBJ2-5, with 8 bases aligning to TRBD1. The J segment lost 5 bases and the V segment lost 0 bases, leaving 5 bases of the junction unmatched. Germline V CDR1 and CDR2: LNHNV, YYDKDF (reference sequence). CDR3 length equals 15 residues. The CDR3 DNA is TGTGCCACCAGCAGAGATCGACAGGGGTCCGAGACCCAGTACTTC. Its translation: CATSRDRQGSETQYF.

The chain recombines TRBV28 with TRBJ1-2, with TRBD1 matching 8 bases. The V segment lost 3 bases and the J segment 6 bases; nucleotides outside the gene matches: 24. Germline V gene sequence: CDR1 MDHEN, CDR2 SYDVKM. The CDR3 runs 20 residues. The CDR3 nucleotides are TGTGCCAGCAGTTTTCAAGTATGGGGCGCCTCCAGGGGGCGTCTTGATGGCTACACCTTC. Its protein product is CASSFQVWGASRGRLDGYTF.

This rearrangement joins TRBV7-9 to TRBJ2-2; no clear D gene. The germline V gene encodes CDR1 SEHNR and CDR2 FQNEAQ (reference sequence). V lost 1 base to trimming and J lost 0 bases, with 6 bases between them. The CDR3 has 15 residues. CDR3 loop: CASSLGVSNTGELFF. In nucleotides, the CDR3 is TGTGCCAGCAGCTTAGGAGTCTCGAACACCGGGGAGCTGTTTTTT.

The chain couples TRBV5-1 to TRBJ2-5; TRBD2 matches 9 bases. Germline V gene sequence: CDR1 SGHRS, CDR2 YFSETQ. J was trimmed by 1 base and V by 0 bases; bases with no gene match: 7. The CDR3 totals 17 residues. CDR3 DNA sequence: TGCGCCAGCAGCTTGGTTGCGGGAGGGGACCTCCAAGAGACCCAGTACTTC. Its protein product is CASSLVAGGDLQETQYF.

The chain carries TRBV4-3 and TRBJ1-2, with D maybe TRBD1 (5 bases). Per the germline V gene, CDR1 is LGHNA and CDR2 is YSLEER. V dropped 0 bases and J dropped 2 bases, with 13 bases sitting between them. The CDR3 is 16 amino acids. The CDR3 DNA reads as TGCGCCAGCAGCCAAGAGTGGGGCAGCGAGAACTATGGCTACACCTTC. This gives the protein CASSQEWGSENYGYTF.

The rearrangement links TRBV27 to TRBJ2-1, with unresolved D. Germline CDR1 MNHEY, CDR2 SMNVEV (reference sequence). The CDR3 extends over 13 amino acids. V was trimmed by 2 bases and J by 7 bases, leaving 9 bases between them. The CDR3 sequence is CASSLSRLNEQFF. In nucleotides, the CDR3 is TGTGCCAGCAGTTTAAGCCGGTTAAATGAGCAGTTCTTC.

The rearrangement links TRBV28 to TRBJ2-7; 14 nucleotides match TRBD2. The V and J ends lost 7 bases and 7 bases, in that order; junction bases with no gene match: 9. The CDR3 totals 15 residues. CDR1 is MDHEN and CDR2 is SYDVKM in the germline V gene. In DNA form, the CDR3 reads TGTGCCAGCACCGAACCGGGACTAGCGGGAGTGGAGCAGTACTTC. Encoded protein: CASTEPGLAGVEQYF.

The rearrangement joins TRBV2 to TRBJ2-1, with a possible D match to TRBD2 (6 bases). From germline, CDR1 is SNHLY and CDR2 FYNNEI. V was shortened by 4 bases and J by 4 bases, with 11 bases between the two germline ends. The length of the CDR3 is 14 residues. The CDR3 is CASSAGLTYNEQFF. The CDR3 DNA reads TGTGCCAGCAGTGCGGGACTGACATACAATGAGCAGTTCTTC.

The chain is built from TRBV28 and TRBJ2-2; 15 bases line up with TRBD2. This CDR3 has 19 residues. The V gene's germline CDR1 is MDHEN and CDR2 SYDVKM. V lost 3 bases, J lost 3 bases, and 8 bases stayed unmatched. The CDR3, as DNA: TGTGCCAGCAGTTTCGACTGGACTAGCGGGAGGGTGTACACCGGGGAGCTGTTTTTT. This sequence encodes CASSFDWTSGRVYTGELFF.

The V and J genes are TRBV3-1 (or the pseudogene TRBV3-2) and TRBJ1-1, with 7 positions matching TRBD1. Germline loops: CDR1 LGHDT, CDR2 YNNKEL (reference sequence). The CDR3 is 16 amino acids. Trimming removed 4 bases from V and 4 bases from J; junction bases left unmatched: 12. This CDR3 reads CASSPTGTDIGTEAFF. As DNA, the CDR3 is TGTGCCAGCAGCCCGACAGGGACGGATATCGGCACTGAAGCTTTCTTT.

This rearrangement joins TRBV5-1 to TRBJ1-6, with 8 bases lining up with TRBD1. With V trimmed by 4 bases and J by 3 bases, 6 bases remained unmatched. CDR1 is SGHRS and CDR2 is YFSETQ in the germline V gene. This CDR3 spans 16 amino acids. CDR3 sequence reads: CASSLATGDYNSPLHF. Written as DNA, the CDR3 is TGCGCCAGCAGCCTAGCGACAGGGGACTATAATTCACCCCTCCACTTT.

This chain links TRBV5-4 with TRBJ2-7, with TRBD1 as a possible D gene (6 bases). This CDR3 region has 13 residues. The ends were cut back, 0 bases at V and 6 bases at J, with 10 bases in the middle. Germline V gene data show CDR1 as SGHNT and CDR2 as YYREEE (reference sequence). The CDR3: CASSLDRVGEQYF. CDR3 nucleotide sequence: TGTGCCAGCAGCTTGGACAGGGTGGGCGAGCAGTACTTC.

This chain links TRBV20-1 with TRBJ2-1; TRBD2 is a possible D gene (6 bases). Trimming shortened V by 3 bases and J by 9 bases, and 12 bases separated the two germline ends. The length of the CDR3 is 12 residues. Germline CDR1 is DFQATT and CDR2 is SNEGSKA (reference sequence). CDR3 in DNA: TGCAGTGCTAGTCTGGCGGGAATTGAGCAGTTCTTC. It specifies CSASLAGIEQFF.

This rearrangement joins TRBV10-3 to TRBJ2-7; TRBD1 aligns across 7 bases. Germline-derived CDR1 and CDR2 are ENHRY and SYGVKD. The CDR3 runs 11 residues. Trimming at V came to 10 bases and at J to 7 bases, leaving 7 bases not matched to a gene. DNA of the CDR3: TGTGCCACCGGGACAGCCTGGGAGCAGTACTTC. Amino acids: CATGTAWEQYF.

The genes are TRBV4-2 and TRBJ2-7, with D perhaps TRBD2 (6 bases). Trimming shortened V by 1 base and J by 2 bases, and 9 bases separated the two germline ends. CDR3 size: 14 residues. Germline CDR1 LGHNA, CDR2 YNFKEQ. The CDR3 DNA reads TGTGCCAGCAGCCAAGCGGAGGGTACCTACGAGCAGTACTTC. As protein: CASSQAEGTYEQYF.

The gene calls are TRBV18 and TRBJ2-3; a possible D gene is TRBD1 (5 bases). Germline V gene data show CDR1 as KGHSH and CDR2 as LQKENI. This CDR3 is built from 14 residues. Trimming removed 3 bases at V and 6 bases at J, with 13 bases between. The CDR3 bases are TGTGCCAGCTCACCTAACCAGGGCCAGGATACGCAGTATTTT. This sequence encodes CASSPNQGQDTQYF.

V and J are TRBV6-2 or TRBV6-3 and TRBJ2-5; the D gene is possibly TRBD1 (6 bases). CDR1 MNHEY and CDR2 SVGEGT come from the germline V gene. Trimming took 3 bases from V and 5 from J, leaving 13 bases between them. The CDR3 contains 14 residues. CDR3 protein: CASSYRQVYETQYF. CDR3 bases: TGTGCCAGCAGTTATAGACAGGTCTACGAGACCCAGTACTTC.

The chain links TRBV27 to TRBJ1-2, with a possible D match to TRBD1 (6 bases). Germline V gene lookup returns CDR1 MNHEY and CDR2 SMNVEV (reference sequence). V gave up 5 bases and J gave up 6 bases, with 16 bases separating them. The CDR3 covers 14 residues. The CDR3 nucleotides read TGTGCCAGCAGTCAGGGCAGGGACAACGATGGCTACACCTTC. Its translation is CASSQGRDNDGYTF.

The CDR3 here is CASSLNSGSSYNEQFF. The CDR3 nucleotides read TGTGCCAGCTCTCTGAATAGCGGGAGCTCCTACAATGAGCAGTTCTTC. V is TRBV4-2 and J is TRBJ2-1; 9 bases map to TRBD2. The CDR3 consists of 16 residues. Germline trimming cut 8 bases from V and 0 bases from J; bases unmatched to any gene: 8. Germline V gene sequence: CDR1 LGHNA, CDR2 YNFKEQ.

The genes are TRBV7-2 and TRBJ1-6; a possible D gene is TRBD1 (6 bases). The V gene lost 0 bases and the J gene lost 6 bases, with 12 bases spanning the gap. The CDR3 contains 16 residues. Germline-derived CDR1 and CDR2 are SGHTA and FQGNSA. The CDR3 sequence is CASSLAPAGANSPLHF. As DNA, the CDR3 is TGTGCCAGCAGCTTAGCGCCGGCAGGGGCTAATTCACCCCTCCACTTT.

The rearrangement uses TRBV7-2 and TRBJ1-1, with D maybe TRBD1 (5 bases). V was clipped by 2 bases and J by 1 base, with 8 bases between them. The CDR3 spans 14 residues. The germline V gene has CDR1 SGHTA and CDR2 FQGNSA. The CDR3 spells CASSLRQTNTEAFF. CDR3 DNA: TGTGCCAGCAGCTTAAGACAGACGAACACTGAAGCTTTCTTT. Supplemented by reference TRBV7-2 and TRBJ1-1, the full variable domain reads GAGVSQSPSNKVTEKGKDVELRCDPISGHTALYWYRQSLGQGLEFLIYFQGNSAPDKSGLPSDRFSAERTGGSVSTLTIQRTQQEDSAVYLCASSLRQTNTEAFFGQGTRLTVV.

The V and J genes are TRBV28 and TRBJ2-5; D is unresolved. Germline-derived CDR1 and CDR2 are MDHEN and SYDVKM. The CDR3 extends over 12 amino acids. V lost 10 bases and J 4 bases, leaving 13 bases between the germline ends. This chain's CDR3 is CATLRDLETQYF. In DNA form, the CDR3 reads TGTGCCACTCTGAGAGATTTAGAGACCCAGTACTTC. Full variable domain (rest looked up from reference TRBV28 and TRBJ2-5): DVKVTQSSRYLVKRTGEKVFLECVQDMDHENMFWYRQDPGLGLRLIYFSYDVKMKEKGDIPEGYSVSREKKERFSLILESASTNQTSMYLCATLRDLETQYFGPGTRLLVL.

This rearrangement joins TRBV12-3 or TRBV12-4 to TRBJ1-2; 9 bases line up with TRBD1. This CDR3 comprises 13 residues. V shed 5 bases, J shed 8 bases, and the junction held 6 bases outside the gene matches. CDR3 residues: CASSPTGGWGYTF. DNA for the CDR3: TGTGCCAGCAGTCCAACAGGGGGCTGGGGCTACACCTTC.

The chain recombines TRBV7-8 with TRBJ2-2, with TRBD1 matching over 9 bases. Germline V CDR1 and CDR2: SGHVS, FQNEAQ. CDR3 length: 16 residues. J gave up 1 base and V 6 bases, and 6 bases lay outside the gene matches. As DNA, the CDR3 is TGTGCCAGCAGGCGTACAGGGGGCTTGAACACCGGGGAGCTGTTTTTT. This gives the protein CASRRTGGLNTGELFF.

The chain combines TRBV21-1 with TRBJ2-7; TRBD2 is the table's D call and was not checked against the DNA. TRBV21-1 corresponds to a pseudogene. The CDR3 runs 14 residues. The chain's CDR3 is CASSNSGVSYEQYF. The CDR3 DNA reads TGTGCCAGCAGCAACAGCGGAGTCTCCTACGAGCAGTACTTC.